One sample yielded the 2 T cell receptor beta chains listed below, sequenced in a study of human T cells and chemical hapten exposure. Sample time point: patch test 3, about 24 weeks after DPC sensitization. Treatment indicated: therapeutic diphenylcyclopropenone sensitization with weekly scalp DPC. TCRdb recomputed calls from the RACE reads with MiXCR, one row per CDR3 protein. Among 100,000 to 120,000 distinct CDR3 sequences listed, less than 35% were seen once. Sequenced here: whole blood, sampled in connection with sensitization to the hapten diphenylcyclopropenone (DPC). The receptor set was obtained from a middle-aged man with alopecia areata. Some clones in this sample may be carry-over from other donors' samples.

The V gene is TRBV6-1, the J gene TRBJ1-1; D not resolved. The CDR3 runs to 15 residues. From germline, CDR1 is MNHNS and CDR2 SASEGT. Trimming removed 0 bases from V and 1 base from J, with 9 bases in between. This CDR3 reads CASSEALLGNTEAFF. CDR3 nucleotide sequence: TGTGCCAGCAGTGAAGCGCTTCTGGGGAACACTGAAGCTTTCTTT.

This chain connects TRBV3-1 to TRBJ2-1; D is unresolved. Per the germline V gene, CDR1 is LGHDT and CDR2 is YNNKEL (reference sequence). This CDR3 has 13 residues. V lost 0 bases to trimming and J lost 9 bases, with 9 bases between them. CDR3 in amino acids: CASSQEGHGEQFF. The CDR3 bases are TGTGCCAGCAGCCAAGAAGGGCACGGTGAGCAGTTCTTC.